Following are 21 T cell receptor beta chains from one sample sequenced in a study of Ad26.COV2.S vaccination and SARS-CoV-2 variants. Clones were sequenced by immunoSEQ multiplex PCR, and TCRdb holds only the in-frame ones, with some missing. The sample includes about 280,000 clones, 87% of them seen just once. Treatment indicated: about 20 received Ad26.COV2.S at low or high dose, single or two shots; roughly five received placebo; per-sample allocation not given. Material that was analyzed had been drawn on day 63 after the first vaccine or placebo injection. The specimen was peripheral blood, collected in a trial of Ad26.COV2.S vaccine versus placebo. Receptors originate from a person between 18 and 59 years old who received the Ad26.COV2.S COVID-19 vaccine or a placebo.

V usage is TRBV5-4 and J usage is TRBJ2-7; D gene unclear. Trimming left V 0 bases short and J 0 bases short, with 7 bases between. The CDR3 length is 14 residues. CDR1 and CDR2 from the germline V gene are SGHNT and YYREEE (reference sequence). The CDR3 is CASSLAGLSYEQYF. The DNA for the CDR3 is TGTGCCAGCAGCTTGGCCGGGCTCTCCTACGAGCAGTACTTC.

V is TRBV6-1 and J is TRBJ1-2; maybe TRBD1 (6 bases). V was trimmed by 2 bases and J by 6 bases, leaving 13 bases between them. Germline-derived CDR1 and CDR2 are MNHNS and SASEGT. This CDR3 is built from 14 residues. The CDR3 DNA reads as TGTGCCAGCAGTGAATTCGCAGGGGCGGATGGCTACACCTTC. Encoded protein: CASSEFAGADGYTF.

The chain is built from TRBV11-3 and TRBJ2-5, with 7 bases identical to TRBD1. Germline CDR1 SGHNT, CDR2 YENEEA. The CDR3 length is 15 residues. V lost 5 bases to trimming and J lost 4 bases; unmatched junction nucleotides: 10. The chain's CDR3 is CASSPRTGLGETQYF. CDR3 in DNA: TGTGCCAGCAGCCCCCGGACAGGCCTGGGAGAGACCCAGTACTTC.

This sequence joins TRBV19 and TRBJ2-7; D possibly corresponds to TRBD2 (7 bases). CDR1 and CDR2 from the germline V gene are LNHDA and SQIVND (reference sequence). V was shortened by 5 bases and J by 6 bases, with 14 bases between the two germline ends. The CDR3 is 13 amino acids. CDR3 region: CASSPQGGVEQYF. The CDR3 region has the DNA TGTGCCAGTAGTCCACAGGGAGGGGTCGAGCAGTACTTC. Filled out from reference TRBV19 and TRBJ2-7, the complete variable domain reads DGGITQSPKYLFRKEGQNVTLSCEQNLNHDAMYWYRQDPGQGLRLIYYSQIVNDFQKGDIAEGYSVSREKKESFPLTVTSAQKNPTAFYLCASSPQGGVEQYFGPGTRLTVT.

The genes are TRBV7-8 and TRBJ2-7; the D gene is possibly TRBD2 (6 bases). Germline-derived CDR1 and CDR2 are SGHVS and FQNEAQ. There are 15 residues in the CDR3. The ends were cut back, 0 bases at V and 3 bases at J, with 12 bases in the middle. CDR3 in amino acids: CASSLASRGGYEQYF. Here the CDR3 DNA reads TGTGCCAGCAGCTTAGCTTCCCGGGGAGGCTACGAGCAGTACTTC.

This clone was seen ten or more times. V is TRBV6-1 and J is TRBJ2-3, with a tentative D call TRBD2 (6 bases). The CDR3 length is 17 residues. The germline V gene has CDR1 MNHNS and CDR2 SASEGT. Between the trimmed V and J ends, which lost 3 bases and 5 bases, there was a span of 21 bases. In DNA, the CDR3 is TGTGCCAGCAGTGAGGACGGGACCCTCGGGGGTCTAGATACGCAGTATTTT. Translation: CASSEDGTLGGLDTQYF.

The CDR3 loop is CASSQGLRSYEQYF. CDR3 coding DNA: TGTGCCAGCAGCCAAGGACTCCGCTCCTACGAGCAGTACTTC. J is TRBJ2-7 and V is TRBV3-1 (or the pseudogene TRBV3-2); D gene ambiguous. The germline V gene has CDR1 LGHDT and CDR2 YNNKEL (reference sequence). This CDR3 has 14 residues. Trimming took 1 base from V and 0 from J, leaving 7 bases between them.

CDR3 in DNA: TGTGCCAGCAGACCGGAGGTCTCTGGAAACACCATATATTTT. Translation: CASRPEVSGNTIYF. The chain uses TRBV6-5 and TRBJ1-3; the D is unclear. Trimming removed 6 bases at V and 0 bases at J, with 9 bases between. The CDR3 is 14 residues long. Germline V CDR1 and CDR2: MNHEY, SVGAGI.

The genes are TRBV11-2 and TRBJ2-5; D may be TRBD1 (5 bases). Germline V gives CDR1 SGHAT, CDR2 FQNNGV. This CDR3 contains 15 residues. Trimming took 3 bases from V and 0 from J, leaving 11 bases between them. For the CDR3, the DNA is TGTGCCAGCAGCTTGGTGGGCAGGGACCAAGAGACCCAGTACTTC. It encodes CASSLVGRDQETQYF.

J is TRBJ2-3 and V is TRBV10-1; 10 bases map to TRBD1. Trimming cost V 3 bases and J 0 bases; bases outside gene matches: 12. The CDR3 totals 19 residues. The germline V gene has CDR1 WNHNN and CDR2 SYGVQD (reference sequence). The CDR3 nucleotides read TGCGCCAGCAGTGACCCCCGGGACAGGGGCTCTACTAGCACAGATACGCAGTATTTT. Translating it yields CASSDPRDRGSTSTDTQYF.

V and J are TRBV25-1 and TRBJ1-1; D is unresolved. This CDR3 has 15 amino acids. Per germline, CDR1 MGHDK and CDR2 SYGVNS. Trimming left V 1 base short and J 0 bases short, with 9 bases between. The DNA for the CDR3 is TGTGCCAGCAGTGAATTGGGCAGCATGAACACTGAAGCTTTCTTT. Translated, it gives CASSELGSMNTEAFF. The whole variable domain, remainder taken from reference TRBV25-1 and TRBJ1-1, is EADIYQTPRYLVIGTGKKITLECSQTMGHDKMYWYQQDPGMELHLIHYSYGVNSTEKGDLSSESTVSRIRTEHFPLTLESARPSHTSQYLCASSELGSMNTEAFFGQGTRLTVV.

The chain recombines TRBV4-1 with TRBJ2-2, with D perhaps TRBD2 (5 bases). There are 17 residues in the CDR3. CDR1 is MGHRA, CDR2 YSYEKL, per germline. V dropped 0 bases and J dropped 3 bases, with 14 bases sitting between them. CDR3 region: CASSQDTWERHTGELFF. The CDR3 region has the DNA TGCGCCAGCAGCCAAGATACATGGGAGAGGCACACCGGGGAGCTGTTTTTT.

The chain carries TRBV30 and TRBJ1-6, with TRBD1 as a possible D gene (6 bases). V lost 4 bases, J lost 8 bases, and 15 bases lay in between. This CDR3 region has 14 residues. Germline V lookup: CDR1 GTSNPN, CDR2 SVGIG (reference sequence). CDR3: CAWNPGEVYSPLHF. The CDR3, as DNA: TGTGCCTGGAACCCAGGGGAGGTTTATTCACCCCTCCACTTT.

The rearrangement links TRBV5-1 to TRBJ1-2; 7 bases map to TRBD1. The CDR3 is 16 amino acids. Germline assignment: CDR1 SGHRS and CDR2 YFSETQ. J gave up 5 bases and V 0 bases, and 10 bases lay outside the gene matches. The CDR3 coding sequence is TGCGCCAGCAGCTTGGCTGCGGGACAGACCGTTTATGGCTACACCTTC. Protein product: CASSLAAGQTVYGYTF.

Details on this clone: The identical CDR3 is also encoded by other nucleotide sequences in the sample. The V gene is TRBV5-4, the J gene TRBJ2-5; 10 nucleotides agree with TRBD1. CDR3 length: 14 residues. Germline lookup yields CDR1 SGHNT and CDR2 YYREEE (reference sequence). Trimming cost V 4 bases and J 4 bases; bases outside gene matches: 4. The CDR3 spells CASSRQGAAETQYF. The CDR3 DNA follows: TGTGCCAGCAGCCGACAGGGGGCCGCAGAGACCCAGTACTTC. Full variable domain (outside the CDR3, taken from reference TRBV5-4 and TRBJ2-5): ETGVTQSPTHLIKTRGQQVTLRCSSQSGHNTVSWYQQALGQGPQFIFQYYREEENGRGNFPPRFSGLQFPNYSSELNVNALELDDSALYLCASSRQGAAETQYFGPGTRLLVL.

V and J are TRBV5-1 and TRBJ2-3, with TRBD1 as a possible D gene (5 bases). Germline-derived CDR1 and CDR2 are SGHRS and YFSETQ. V was shortened by 0 bases and J by 0 bases, with 8 bases between the two germline ends. The CDR3 is 15 amino acids. The DNA for the CDR3 is TGCGCCAGCAGCTTGGAGGACACTAGCACAGATACGCAGTATTTT. Translating it yields CASSLEDTSTDTQYF.

This chain joins TRBV7-2 and TRBJ1-4; the D gene is possibly TRBD1 (6 bases). The CDR3 contains 15 residues. Germline CDR1 is SGHTA and CDR2 is FQGNSA. The germline V and J ends were trimmed by 6 bases and 0 bases, with 11 bases remaining between them. The CDR3 nucleotides are TGTGCCAGCAGGTGGGGGGGCGCAACTAATGAAAAACTGTTTTTT. It translates to CASRWGGATNEKLFF.

Of note for this clone: A junction end diverges from the germline sequence, so it may reflect a read error. The genes are TRBV18 and TRBJ1-2; D uncertain. Germline-derived CDR1 and CDR2 are KGHSH and LQKENI. The CDR3 spans 15 residues. The CDR3 DNA reads as TGTACCAGCTCACCGTCAGCGGGAAGGAACTATGGCTACACCTTC. Translated: CTSSPSAGRNYGYTF.

The V gene is TRBV9, the J gene TRBJ2-7, with D maybe TRBD1 (5 bases). V was trimmed by 4 bases and J by 6 bases, leaving 11 bases between them. CDR1 and CDR2 from the germline V gene are SGDLS and YYNGEE. The CDR3 totals 12 residues. The CDR3 here is CASSPTASEQYF. For the CDR3, the DNA is TGTGCCAGCAGCCCGACAGCAAGCGAGCAGTACTTC.

In its sample, this clone was seen a few times. This chain joins TRBV9 and TRBJ1-3, with D possibly TRBD1 on 5 matching bases. Looked up from germline, CDR1 is SGDLS and CDR2 is YYNGEE. CDR3 length: 15 residues. The V gene lost 0 bases and the J gene lost 2 bases, with 9 bases spanning the gap. CDR3 nucleotides: TGTGCCAGCAGCGTAGGTGGGGGGACTGGAAACACCATATATTTT. Amino acids: CASSVGGGTGNTIYF.

The chain joins TRBV5-1 to TRBJ2-3; D remains ambiguous. The CDR3 extends over 12 amino acids. The V end lost 7 bases, the J end lost 0 bases, and 6 bases lay between the germline ends. In germline, CDR1 is SGHRS, CDR2 YFSETQ. The CDR3 sequence is CASYSSTDTQYF. CDR3 in DNA: TGCGCCAGCTACTCAAGCACAGATACGCAGTATTTT.